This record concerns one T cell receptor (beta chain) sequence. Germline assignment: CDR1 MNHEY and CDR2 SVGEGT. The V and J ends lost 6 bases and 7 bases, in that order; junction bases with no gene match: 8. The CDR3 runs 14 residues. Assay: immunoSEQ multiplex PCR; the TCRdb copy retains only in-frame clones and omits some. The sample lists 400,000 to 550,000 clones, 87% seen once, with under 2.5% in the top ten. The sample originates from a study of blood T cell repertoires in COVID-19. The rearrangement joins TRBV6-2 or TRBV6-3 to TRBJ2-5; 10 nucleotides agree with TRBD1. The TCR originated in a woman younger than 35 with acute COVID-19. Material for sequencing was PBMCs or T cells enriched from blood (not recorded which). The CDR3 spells CASSWGQGTGTQYF. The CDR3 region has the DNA TGTGCCAGCAGCTGGGGACAGGGGACGGGGACCCAGTACTTC.